A selection of T cell receptor beta chains follows, all from one sample in a study of persistence of HIV-infected CD4 T cells. Their cognate antigens are unknown. Assay used: immunoSEQ multiplex PCR; TCRdb lists only in-frame clones, some missing. The data hold over 60,000 clones, with more than 70% observed a single time. Material: CD4+ T cells sorted from PBMCs after roughly 20-hour stimulation, obtained from a patient who received antiretroviral therapy. The receptors come from an adult man with HIV who was CMV-seropositive. Both conserved end residues are part of each CDR3. A D gene is named only where the DNA matches it firmly. Rows may omit the clone size; those that give it use once, few, many or a size class.

CDR3 protein: CATSRDSGNTIYF; CDR3 DNA: TGTGCCACCTCGCGGGACTCTGGAAACACCATATATTTT; clone size: .; J gene: TRBJ1-3; D gene: .; V gene: TRBV2
CDR3 protein: CASRAVPGQGNYGYTF; CDR3 DNA: TGTGCCAGCAGAGCAGTCCCGGGACAGGGAAACTATGGCTACACCTTC; clone size: .; J gene: TRBJ1-2; D gene: TRBD1; V gene: TRBV2
CDR3 protein: CASSVKTGSYEQYF; CDR3 DNA: TGTGCCAGCAGCGTAAAGACAGGGTCCTACGAGCAGTACTTC; clone size: few; J gene: TRBJ2-7; D gene: TRBD1; V gene: TRBV7-2
CDR3 protein: CASRIEGSNYGYTF; CDR3 DNA: TGTGCCTCCCGAATAGAGGGGTCAAACTATGGCTACACCTTC; clone size: few; J gene: TRBJ1-2; D gene: .; V gene: TRBV3-1/TRBV3-2
CDR3 protein: CASSLGQGRLRNTEAFF; CDR3 DNA: TGCGCCAGCAGCTTAGGACAGGGAAGACTCCGGAACACTGAAGCTTTCTTT; clone size: .; J gene: TRBJ1-1; D gene: TRBD1; V gene: TRBV5-1
CDR3 protein: CASSVNPRHPGRANVLTF; CDR3 DNA: TGTGCCAGCAGCGTTAATCCGAGACATCCCGGCCGGGCCAACGTCCTGACTTTC; clone size: .; J gene: TRBJ2-6; D gene: .; V gene: TRBV9
CDR3 protein: CASSPWTSGTDTQYF; CDR3 DNA: TGTGCCAGCAGCCCATGGACTAGCGGCACAGATACGCAGTATTTT; clone size: .; J gene: TRBJ2-3; D gene: TRBD2; V gene: TRBV3-1/TRBV3-2
CDR3 protein: CASSSSVGGTDTQYF; CDR3 DNA: TGTGCCAGCAGCTCCTCGGTGGGGGGAACAGATACGCAGTATTTT; clone size: .; J gene: TRBJ2-3; D gene: .; V gene: TRBV5-5
CDR3 protein: CAKGGQGGDTQYF; CDR3 DNA: TGTGCCAAGGGAGGACAGGGCGGAGATACGCAGTATTTT; clone size: .; J gene: TRBJ2-3; D gene: TRBD1; V gene: TRBV7-9
CDR3 protein: CASTPDRGPTEAFF; CDR3 DNA: TGTGCCAGCACCCCCGACAGGGGCCCCACTGAAGCTTTCTTT; clone size: .; J gene: TRBJ1-1; D gene: TRBD1; V gene: TRBV9
CDR3 protein: CASSQVVTVGELFF; CDR3 DNA: TGTGCCAGCAGCCAAGTTGTAACAGTCGGGGAGCTGTTTTTT; clone size: once; J gene: TRBJ2-2; D gene: .; V gene: TRBV14
CDR3 protein: CASSQDSLAPLHF; CDR3 DNA: TGCGCCAGCAGCCAAGATTCCCTGGCGCCCCTCCACTTT; clone size: .; J gene: TRBJ1-6; D gene: .; V gene: TRBV4-1
CDR3 protein: CASSPQIRETQYF; CDR3 DNA: TGTGCCAGCAGTCCGCAGATCCGGGAGACCCAGTACTTC; clone size: once; J gene: TRBJ2-5; D gene: .; V gene: TRBV27
CDR3 protein: CASSFKDRGGYTF; CDR3 DNA: TGTGCCAGCAGCTTCAAGGACAGGGGCGGCTACACCTTC; clone size: few; J gene: TRBJ1-2; D gene: TRBD1; V gene: TRBV7-8
CDR3 protein: CASKLSGANVLTF; CDR3 DNA: TGTGCCAGCAAACTCTCTGGGGCCAACGTCCTGACTTTC; clone size: .; J gene: TRBJ2-6; D gene: .; V gene: TRBV3-1/TRBV3-2
CDR3 protein: CASSPTSGGRGEQFF; CDR3 DNA: TGTGCCAGCAGTCCTACTAGCGGGGGCCGGGGTGAGCAGTTCTTC; clone size: few; J gene: TRBJ2-1; D gene: TRBD2; V gene: TRBV2
CDR3 protein: CASSELGSSTDTQYF; CDR3 DNA: TGTGCCAGCAGTGAATTAGGGTCTAGCACAGATACGCAGTATTTT; clone size: .; J gene: TRBJ2-3; D gene: .; V gene: TRBV6-1
CDR3 protein: CASRPGTGGRNEQFF; CDR3 DNA: TGTGCCAGCAGGCCCGGGACAGGGGGTCGGAATGAGCAGTTCTTC; clone size: .; J gene: TRBJ2-1; D gene: TRBD1; V gene: TRBV2
CDR3 protein: CASSLASSRGKTGELFF; CDR3 DNA: TGCGCCAGCAGCTTGGCGAGCAGCAGGGGTAAGACCGGGGAGCTGTTTTTT; clone size: once; J gene: TRBJ2-2; D gene: .; V gene: TRBV5-1
CDR3 protein: CASSLHRTTYGYTF; CDR3 DNA: TGTGCCAGCAGCCTTCACCGGACAACCTATGGCTACACCTTC; clone size: .; J gene: TRBJ1-2; D gene: .; V gene: TRBV28
CDR3 protein: CASSPQGAGYNEQFF; CDR3 DNA: TGTGCCAGCAGTCCCCAGGGTGCGGGATACAATGAGCAGTTCTTC; clone size: .; J gene: TRBJ2-1; D gene: .; V gene: TRBV28
CDR3 protein: CASCLTGGNTGELFF; CDR3 DNA: TGTGCCAGCTGCTTGACAGGGGGAAACACCGGGGAGCTGTTTTTT; clone size: .; J gene: TRBJ2-2; D gene: TRBD1; V gene: TRBV7-8
CDR3 protein: CASRVSRDNSPLHF; CDR3 DNA: TGTGCCAGCAGAGTGAGCAGGGATAATTCACCCCTCCACTTT; clone size: medium-sized; J gene: TRBJ1-6; D gene: .; V gene: TRBV6-5
CDR3 protein: CATGSTRQSTDTQYF; CDR3 DNA: TGTGCCACCGGGAGTACTCGGCAGAGCACAGATACGCAGTATTTT; clone size: .; J gene: TRBJ2-3; D gene: .; V gene: TRBV24-1
CDR3 protein: CASSFPGGGGEKLFF; CDR3 DNA: TGTGCCAGCAGTTTCCCGGGGGGCGGGGGTGAAAAACTGTTTTTT; clone size: many; J gene: TRBJ1-4; D gene: .; V gene: TRBV28
CDR3 protein: CATYAQGQSTEAFF; CDR3 DNA: TGTGCCACCTACGCTCAAGGGCAGTCCACTGAAGCTTTCTTT; clone size: once; J gene: TRBJ1-1; D gene: .; V gene: TRBV19
CDR3 protein: CASSLTGNTEAFF; CDR3 DNA: TGTGCCAGCAGTTTGACAGGAAACACTGAAGCTTTCTTT; clone size: few; J gene: TRBJ1-1; D gene: .; V gene: TRBV12-3/TRBV12-4
CDR3 protein: CSVRRQGLETQYF; CDR3 DNA: TGCAGCGTGAGGCGGCAGGGTTTGGAGACCCAGTACTTC; clone size: .; J gene: TRBJ2-5; D gene: .; V gene: TRBV29-1
CDR3 protein: CASSYPGQAELFF; CDR3 DNA: TGTGCCAGCAGTTACCCTGGACAGGCCGAACTGTTTTTT; clone size: once; J gene: TRBJ1-4; D gene: TRBD1; V gene: TRBV6-6
CDR3 protein: CASSLAQRTGYTF; CDR3 DNA: TGTGCCAGCAGCTTAGCTCAGCGAACTGGCTACACCTTC; clone size: once; J gene: TRBJ1-2; D gene: .; V gene: TRBV7-8